Sequencing of this T cell receptor beta chain was carried out in a study of T cell clusters in autoimmune cytopenias. By frequency, this clonotype registers medium-sized. TRB was amplified from roughly 270 ng of peripheral blood genomic DNA per sample. The germline V gene encodes CDR1 MNHEY and CDR2 SMNVEV (reference sequence). This CDR3 region has 15 residues. TRB was amplified by touch-down multiplex PCR, primer pools A and B combined. TCRdb derives one entry per CDR3 protein from the multiplex PCR reads, leaving out DNA. The sample has 4,000 to 5,000 distinct CDR3 sequences. The data were also submitted as part of a second study, on T cell repertoires in aging, cancer and after chemotherapy.

The origin of this receptor is a human donor in good health. Sequenced input: peripheral blood. The chain carries TRBV27 and TRBJ2-1. This CDR3 is CASSLLGSSYNEQFF.